The clone carrying this T cell receptor (beta chain) appeared a few times. Libraries were prepared by immunoSEQ multiplex PCR; TCRdb keeps only in-frame clonotypes and omits some of them. The top ten hold roughly 6% of the sample, which has some 350,000 clones, under 70% seen once. This entry comes from a study of cytotoxic CD8 clonotypes in ibrutinib-treated CLL. The CDR3 covers 14 residues. From germline, CDR1 is SGHKS and CDR2 YYEKEE (reference sequence). Trimming at V came to 2 bases and at J to 2 bases, leaving 3 bases not matched to a gene. The rearrangement links TRBV5-5 to TRBJ2-7; 8 bases map to TRBD1. This receptor was identified in a human donor with chronic lymphocytic leukemia. The starting material was PBMCs, obtained after 36 months of ibrutinib treatment. The CDR3 sequence is CASSLTGGPYEQYF. The CDR3 DNA reads as TGTGCCAGCAGCTTAACAGGGGGTCCCTACGAGCAGTACTTC.